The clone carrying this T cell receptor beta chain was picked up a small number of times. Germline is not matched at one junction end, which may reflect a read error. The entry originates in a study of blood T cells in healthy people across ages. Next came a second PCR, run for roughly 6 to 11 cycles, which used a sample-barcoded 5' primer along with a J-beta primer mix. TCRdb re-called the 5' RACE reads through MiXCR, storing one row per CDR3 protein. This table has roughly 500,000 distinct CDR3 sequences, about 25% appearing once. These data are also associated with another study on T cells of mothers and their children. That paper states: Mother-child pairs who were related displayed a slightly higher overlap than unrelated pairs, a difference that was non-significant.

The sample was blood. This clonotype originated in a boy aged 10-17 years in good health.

The CDR3 DNA reads as TGTGTCAGCAGTTGGTTAGCGGGTCTCTACAATGAGCAGTTCTTC. Encoded protein: CVSSWLAGLYNEQFF. The chain uses TRBV6-2 or TRBV6-3 and TRBJ2-1; TRBD2 matches 7 bases. Germline V lookup: CDR1 MNHEY, CDR2 SVGEGT. CDR3 length equals 15 residues.